This entry lists 10 T cell receptor beta chains sequenced from one sample in a study of cytomegalovirus exposure and HLA in healthy donors. Vbeta (60) and Jbeta (13) primers were used in the PCR. Generated by immunoSEQ multiplex PCR, the TCRdb table keeps only in-frame clones and is missing some. Of 64,000 or so clones in the sample, less than 85% were seen once. Input material: PBMCs. The source is a woman aged 45-65 years in good health and CMV-seropositive.

The chain has TRBV28 and TRBJ2-1, with D maybe TRBD1 (6 bases). The CDR3 covers 17 residues. Per the germline V gene, CDR1 is MDHEN and CDR2 is SYDVKM. V shed 3 bases and J shed 5 bases, with 20 bases lying between them. This chain's CDR3 is CASSFHSDRRYNNEQFF. CDR3 DNA: TGTGCCAGCAGTTTCCATTCCGACAGGAGATACAACAATGAGCAGTTCTTC.

V gene TRBV4-3 combines with J gene TRBJ1-4; D is ambiguous. Germline V gene data show CDR1 as LGHNA and CDR2 as YSLEER. The CDR3 has 13 amino acids. The germline V and J ends were trimmed by 3 bases and 8 bases, with 10 bases remaining between them. CDR3 bases: TGCGCCAGCAGCCAGAGGCGAGGAGAAAAACTGTTTTTT. Protein: CASSQRRGEKLFF.

This clone was detected a few times. The V call is TRBV28, the J call TRBJ1-2, with D perhaps matching TRBD1 (5 bases). Trimming stripped 6 bases from V and 13 bases from J, with 18 bases between. This CDR3 has 12 amino acids. Germline CDR1 MDHEN, CDR2 SYDVKM. In nucleotides, the CDR3 is TGTGCCAGCAGCCCCCCCCAGGGAAGTTTCACCTTC. Its translation is CASSPPQGSFTF.

V and J are TRBV27 and TRBJ2-1; 10 bases fit TRBD2. Germline CDR1 reads MNHEY; CDR2 reads SMNVEV (reference sequence). J was trimmed by 9 bases and V by 5 bases; bases with no gene match: 7. The CDR3 is 14 residues long. The CDR3 protein is CASSPWGLAFEQFF. CDR3 in DNA: TGTGCCAGCAGTCCCTGGGGACTAGCGTTTGAGCAGTTCTTC.

This clone has a handful of counts. This sequence joins TRBV27 and TRBJ2-1; 9 bases line up with TRBD1. J lost 3 bases, V lost 4 bases, and 1 base had no gene match. This CDR3 has 14 residues. Germline V gene data show CDR1 as MNHEY and CDR2 as SMNVEV (reference sequence). The DNA of the CDR3 is TGTGCCAGCAGTTCGGACAGGGGCTACAATGAGCAGTTCTTC. It translates to CASSSDRGYNEQFF.

This chain links TRBV7-9 with TRBJ2-2, with 9 bases aligning to TRBD2. The CDR3 consists of 15 residues. Losses at the gene ends were 3 bases for V and 4 bases for J; bases not matched to a gene: 3. Germline CDR1 SEHNR, CDR2 FQNEAQ (reference sequence). CDR3 DNA: TGTGCCAGCAGCTTTGGTAGCGGGGGCACCGGGGAGCTGTTTTTT. Protein sequence: CASSFGSGGTGELFF.

The chain carries TRBV2 and TRBJ2-5, with 9 bases fitting TRBD1. The CDR3 spans 17 residues. CDR1 SNHLY and CDR2 FYNNEI come from the germline V gene. The V gene end was trimmed by 6 bases and the J gene end by 2 bases; junction bases not matched to a gene: 13. CDR3 amino acids: CASSGPDRGKGQETQYF. The CDR3 DNA is TGTGCCAGCAGCGGCCCGGACAGGGGAAAGGGGCAAGAGACCCAGTACTTC. Supplemented by reference TRBV2 and TRBJ2-5, the full variable domain reads EPEVTQTPSHQVTQMGQEVILRCVPISNHLYFYWYRQILGQKVEFLVSFYNNEISEKSEIFDDQFSVERPDGSNFTLKIRSTKLEDSAMYFCASSGPDRGKGQETQYFGPGTRLLVL.

The chain joins TRBV7-9 to TRBJ2-1; 14 bases line up with TRBD2. The CDR3 contains 15 residues. With V trimmed by 5 bases and J by 8 bases, 5 bases remained unmatched. From germline, CDR1 is SEHNR and CDR2 FQNEAQ (reference sequence). Here the CDR3 reads CASSPGLAGVDEQFF. In nucleotides, the CDR3 is TGTGCCAGCAGCCCGGGACTAGCGGGAGTGGATGAGCAGTTCTTC. The full variable domain, completed using reference TRBV7-9 and TRBJ2-1, is DTGVSQNPRHKITKRGQNVTFRCDPISEHNRLYWYRQTLGQGPEFLTYFQNEAQLEKSRLLSDRFSAERPKGSFSTLEIQRTEQGDSAMYLCASSPGLAGVDEQFFGPGTRLTVL.

This chain connects TRBV5-1 to TRBJ1-2; 8 positions agree with TRBD1. The germline V gene has CDR1 SGHRS and CDR2 YFSETQ. Germline trimming cut 2 bases from V and 7 bases from J; bases unmatched to any gene: 10. The CDR3 sequence is 15 residues long. CDR3 loop: CASSFSPGTGGGYTF. CDR3 coding DNA: TGCGCCAGCAGCTTCTCCCCCGGGACAGGTGGTGGCTACACCTTC.

J is TRBJ1-2 and V is TRBV6-1; D may be TRBD1 (6 bases). V lost 3 bases to trimming and J lost 5 bases, with 19 bases between them. CDR1 is MNHNS, CDR2 SASEGT, per germline. The CDR3 spans 16 residues. The CDR3 sequence is CASSDLVQGLGYGYTF. The CDR3 nucleotides are TGTGCCAGCAGTGATTTAGTCCAGGGGCTAGGGTATGGCTACACCTTC.